This entry concerns a single T cell receptor (beta chain). From germline, CDR1 is SGHTA and CDR2 FQGNSA. The CDR3 is 14 amino acids. Germline trimming cut 5 bases from V and 7 bases from J; bases unmatched to any gene: 8. Generated by immunoSEQ multiplex PCR, the TCRdb table keeps only in-frame clones and is missing some. The data contain about 180,000 clones, roughly 87% of them singletons. The sample comes from a study of blood T cell repertoires in COVID-19. Sequencing input: peripheral blood. The source is a man aged 18-30 years who had recovered from COVID-19. V gene TRBV7-2 combines with J gene TRBJ2-7; 10 bases match TRBD1. The CDR3 DNA follows: TGTGCCAGCAGCATCGGGACAGGGGTAGGGGAGCAGTACTTC. Amino acid sequence: CASSIGTGVGEQYF.